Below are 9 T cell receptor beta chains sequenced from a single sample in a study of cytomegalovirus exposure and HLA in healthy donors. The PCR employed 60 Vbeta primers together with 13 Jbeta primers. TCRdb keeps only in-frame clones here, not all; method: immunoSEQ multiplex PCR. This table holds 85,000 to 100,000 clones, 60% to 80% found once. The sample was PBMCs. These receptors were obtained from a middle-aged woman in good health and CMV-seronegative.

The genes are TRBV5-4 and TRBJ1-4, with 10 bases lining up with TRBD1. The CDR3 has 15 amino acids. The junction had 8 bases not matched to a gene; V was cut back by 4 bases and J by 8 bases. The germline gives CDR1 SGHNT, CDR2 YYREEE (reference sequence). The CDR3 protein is CASSLSGTGVEKLFF. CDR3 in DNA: TGTGCCAGCAGCCTCTCCGGGACAGGGGTCGAAAAACTGTTTTTT. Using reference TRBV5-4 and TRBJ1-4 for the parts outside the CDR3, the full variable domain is ETGVTQSPTHLIKTRGQQVTLRCSSQSGHNTVSWYQQALGQGPQFIFQYYREEENGRGNFPPRFSGLQFPNYSSELNVNALELDDSALYLCASSLSGTGVEKLFFGSGTQLSVL.

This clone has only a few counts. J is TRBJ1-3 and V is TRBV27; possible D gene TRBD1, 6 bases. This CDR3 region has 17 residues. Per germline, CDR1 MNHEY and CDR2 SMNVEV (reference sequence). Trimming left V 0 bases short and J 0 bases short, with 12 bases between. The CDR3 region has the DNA TGTGCCAGCAGTTTATCTACAGGGCCCACCTCTGGAAACACCATATATTTT. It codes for CASSLSTGPTSGNTIYF.

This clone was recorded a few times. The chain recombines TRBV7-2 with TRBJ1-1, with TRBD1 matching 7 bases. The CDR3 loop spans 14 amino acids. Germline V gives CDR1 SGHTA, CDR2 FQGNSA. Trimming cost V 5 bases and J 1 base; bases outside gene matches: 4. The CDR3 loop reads CASSTRQGNTEAFF. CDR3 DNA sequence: TGTGCCAGCAGCACCCGACAGGGGAACACTGAAGCTTTCTTT. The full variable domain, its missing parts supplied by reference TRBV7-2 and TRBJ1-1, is GAGVSQSPSNKVTEKGKDVELRCDPISGHTALYWYRQSLGQGLEFLIYFQGNSAPDKSGLPSDRFSAERTGGSVSTLTIQRTQQEDSAVYLCASSTRQGNTEAFFGQGTRLTVV.

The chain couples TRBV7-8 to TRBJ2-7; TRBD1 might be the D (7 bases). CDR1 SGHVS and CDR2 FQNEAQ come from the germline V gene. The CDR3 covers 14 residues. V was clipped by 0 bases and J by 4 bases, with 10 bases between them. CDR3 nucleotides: TGTGCCAGCAGCTTAGCACAGGGGAGGTACGAGCAGTACTTC. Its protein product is CASSLAQGRYEQYF.

In nucleotides, the CDR3 is TGCGCCAGCAGGCAGGGGGTGGGTGAAGCTTTCTTT. Its translation is CASRQGVGEAFF. The rearrangement joins TRBV5-1 to TRBJ1-1, with 7 bases that match TRBD1. Germline V CDR1 and CDR2: SGHRS, YFSETQ. The CDR3 spans 12 residues. V lost 5 bases, J lost 7 bases, and 5 bases stayed unmatched.

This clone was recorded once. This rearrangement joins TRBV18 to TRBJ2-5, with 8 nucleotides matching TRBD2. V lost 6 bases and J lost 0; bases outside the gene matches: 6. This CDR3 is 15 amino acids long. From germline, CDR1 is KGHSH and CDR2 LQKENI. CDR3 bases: TGTGCCAGCTCCCATGGCGGGGGGTACCAAGAGACCCAGTACTTC. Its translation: CASSHGGGYQETQYF.

CDR3 DNA: TGTGCCAGCGAAGCAGGGGCCTCTGGAAACACCATATATTTT. Encoded protein: CASEAGASGNTIYF. The gene calls are TRBV18 and TRBJ1-3; perhaps TRBD1 as D (6 bases). CDR1 is KGHSH and CDR2 is LQKENI in the germline V gene. V was shortened by 8 bases and J by 0 bases, with 11 bases between the two germline ends. CDR3 size: 14 residues.

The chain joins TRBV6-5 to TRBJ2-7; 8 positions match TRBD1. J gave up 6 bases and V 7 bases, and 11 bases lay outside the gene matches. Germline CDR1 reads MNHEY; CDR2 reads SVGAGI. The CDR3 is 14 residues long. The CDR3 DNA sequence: TGTGCCAGCAATAAGGGGACAGGACTCTCCGAGCAGTACTTC. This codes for CASNKGTGLSEQYF.

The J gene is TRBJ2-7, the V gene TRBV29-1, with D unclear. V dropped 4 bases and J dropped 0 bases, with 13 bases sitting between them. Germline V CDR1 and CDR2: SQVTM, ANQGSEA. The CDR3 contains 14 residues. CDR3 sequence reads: CSVVPQVSSYEQYF. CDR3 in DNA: TGCAGCGTTGTCCCCCAGGTTAGCTCCTACGAGCAGTACTTC.